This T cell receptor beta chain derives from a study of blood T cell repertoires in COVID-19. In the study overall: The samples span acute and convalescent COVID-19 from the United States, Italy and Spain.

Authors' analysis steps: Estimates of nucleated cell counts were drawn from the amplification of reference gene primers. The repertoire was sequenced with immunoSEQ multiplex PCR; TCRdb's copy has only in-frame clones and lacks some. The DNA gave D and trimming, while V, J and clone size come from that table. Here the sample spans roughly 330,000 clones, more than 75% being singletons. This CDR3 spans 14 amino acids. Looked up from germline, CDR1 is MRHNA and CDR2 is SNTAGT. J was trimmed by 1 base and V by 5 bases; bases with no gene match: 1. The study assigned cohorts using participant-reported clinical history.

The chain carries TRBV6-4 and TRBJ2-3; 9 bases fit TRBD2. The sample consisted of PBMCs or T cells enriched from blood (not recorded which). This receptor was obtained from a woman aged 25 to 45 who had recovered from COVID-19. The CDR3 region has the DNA TGTGCCAGCAGTTTAGCGGGGGGCACAGATACGCAGTATTTT. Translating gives CASSLAGGTDTQYF.